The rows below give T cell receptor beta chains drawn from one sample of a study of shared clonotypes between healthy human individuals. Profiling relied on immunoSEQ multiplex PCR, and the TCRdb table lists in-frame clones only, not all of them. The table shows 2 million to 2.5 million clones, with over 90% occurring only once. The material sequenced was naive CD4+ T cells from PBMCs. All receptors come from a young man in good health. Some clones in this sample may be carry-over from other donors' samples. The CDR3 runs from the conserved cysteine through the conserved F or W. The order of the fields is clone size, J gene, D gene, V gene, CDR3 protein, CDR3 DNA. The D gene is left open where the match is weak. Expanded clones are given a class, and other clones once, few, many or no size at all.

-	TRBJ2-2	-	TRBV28	CASRSGRRGTGELFF	TGTGCCAGCAGATCGGGACGGCGGGGCACCGGGGAGCTGTTTTTT
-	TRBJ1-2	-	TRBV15	CATSIPGSGYTF	TGTGCCACCAGTATCCCAGGGAGTGGCTACACCTTC
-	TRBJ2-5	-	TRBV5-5	CASSSLQGGTQYF	TGTGCCAGCAGCTCGTTACAGGGTGGGACCCAGTACTTC
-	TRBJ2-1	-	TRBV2	CASSSRGGRLFDEQFF	TGTGCCAGCAGTTCCCGAGGGGGGAGACTATTCGATGAGCAGTTCTTC
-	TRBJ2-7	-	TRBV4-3	CASRRDGANSYYEQYF	TGCGCCAGCAGAAGAGATGGGGCGAATTCCTACTACGAGCAGTACTTC
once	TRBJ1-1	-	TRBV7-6	CASSLAPSDRRNTEAFF	TGTGCCAGCAGCTTAGCGCCATCCGACAGGCGGAACACTGAAGCTTTCTTT
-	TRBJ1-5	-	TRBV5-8	CASSRRRSNQPQHF	TGTGCCAGCAGCCGACGGCGTAGCAATCAGCCCCAGCATTTT
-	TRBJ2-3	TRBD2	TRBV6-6	CASTRTSVGTQYF	TGTGCCAGCACCAGGACTAGCGTGGGTACGCAGTATTTT
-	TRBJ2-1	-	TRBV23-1	CASSHDRNDEQFF	TGCGCCAGCAGTCACGACAGGAACGATGAGCAGTTCTTC
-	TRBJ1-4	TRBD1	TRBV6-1	CASSDRIRGPNEKLFF	TGTGCCAGCAGTGATAGAATCAGGGGGCCAAATGAAAAACTGTTTTTT
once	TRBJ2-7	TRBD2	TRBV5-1	CASSPSAGGVYEQYF	TGCGCCAGCAGCCCATCAGCGGGAGGGGTGTACGAGCAGTACTTC
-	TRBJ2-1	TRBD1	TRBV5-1	CASSSPPGGQFF	TGCGCCAGCAGCTCCCCGCCAGGGGGTCAGTTCTTC
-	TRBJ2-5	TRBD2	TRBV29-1	CSVTTPPSSGRYQETQYF	TGCAGCGTTACAACCCCCCCCTCTAGCGGAAGGTACCAAGAGACCCAGTACTTC
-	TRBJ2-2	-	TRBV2	CASRGGSGNTGELFF	TGTGCCAGCAGAGGGGGATCGGGGAACACCGGGGAGCTGTTTTTT
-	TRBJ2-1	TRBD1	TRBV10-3	CAIQRGGGYNEQFF	TGTGCCATCCAGAGAGGGGGCGGATACAATGAGCAGTTCTTC
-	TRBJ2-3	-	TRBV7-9	CASSLGTDSTDTQYF	TGTGCCAGCAGCTTGGGTACCGACAGCACAGATACGCAGTATTTT
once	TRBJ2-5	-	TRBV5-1	CASSLQSVAYPDGTQYF	TGCGCCAGCAGCTTGCAGTCCGTCGCGTACCCCGATGGGACCCAGTACTTC
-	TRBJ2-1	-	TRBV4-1	CASSQVKLGNNEQFF	TGCGCCAGCAGCCAAGTAAAGTTAGGGAACAATGAGCAGTTCTTC
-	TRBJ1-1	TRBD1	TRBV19	CASRQQGRVATEAFF	TGTGCCAGTAGACAACAGGGGAGGGTGGCCACTGAAGCTTTCTTT
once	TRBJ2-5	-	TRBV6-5	CASSFTPGAQETQYF	TGTGCCAGCAGTTTTACACCGGGAGCTCAAGAGACCCAGTACTTC
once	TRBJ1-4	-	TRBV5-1	CASSYPNEKLFF	TGCGCCAGCAGCTACCCCAATGAAAAACTGTTTTTT
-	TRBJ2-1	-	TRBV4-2	CASSQRDLGNEQFF	TGTGCCAGCAGCCAACGGGACTTGGGGAATGAGCAGTTCTTC
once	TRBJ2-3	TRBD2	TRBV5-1	CASSLEPSGPSTDTQYF	TGCGCCAGCAGCTTGGAGCCTAGCGGACCTAGCACAGATACGCAGTATTTT
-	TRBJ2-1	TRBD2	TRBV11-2	CASSSRLAGGPNEQFF	TGTGCCAGCAGCTCCAGACTAGCGGGAGGTCCGAATGAGCAGTTCTTC
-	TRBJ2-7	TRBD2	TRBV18	CASSPGLAGGPNSEQYF	TGTGCCAGCTCACCCGGACTAGCGGGAGGGCCAAACTCCGAGCAGTACTTC
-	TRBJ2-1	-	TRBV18	CASSRDRHLLNEQFF	TGTGCCAGCTCACGCGACAGGCATCTGCTAAATGAGCAGTTCTTC
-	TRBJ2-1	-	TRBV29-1	CSVVLERGFNEQFF	TGCAGCGTTGTATTAGAGAGAGGATTCAATGAGCAGTTCTTC
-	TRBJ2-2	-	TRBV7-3	CASSSRDTTTGELFF	TGTGCCAGCAGCTCCCGGGACACAACCACCGGGGAGCTGTTTTTT
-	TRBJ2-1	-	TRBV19	CASIDRPRPPNEQFF	TGTGCCAGCATCGACAGGCCTAGACCCCCAAATGAGCAGTTCTTC
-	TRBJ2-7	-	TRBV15	CATSRGGSAYEQYF	TGTGCCACCAGCAGGGGGGGCAGTGCCTACGAGCAGTACTTC
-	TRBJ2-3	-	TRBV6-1	CASSEKIPYTQYF	TGTGCCAGCAGTGAAAAGATCCCCTATACGCAGTATTTT
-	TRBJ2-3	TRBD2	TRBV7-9	CASSLASGRAGGTDTQYF	TGTGCCAGCAGCTTAGCTAGCGGGAGGGCCGGGGGCACAGATACGCAGTATTTT
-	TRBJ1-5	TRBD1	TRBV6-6	CASSLGTESQPQHF	TGTGCCAGCAGTTTAGGGACAGAAAGTCAGCCCCAGCATTTT
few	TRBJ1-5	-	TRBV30	CAWGGGTEQPQHF	TGTGCCTGGGGAGGGGGGACGGAACAGCCCCAGCATTTT
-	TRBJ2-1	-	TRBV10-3	CAISVYNEQFF	TGTGCCATCAGTGTGTACAATGAGCAGTTCTTC
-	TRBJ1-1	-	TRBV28	CASSSQNTEAFF	TGTGCCAGCAGTTCTCAGAACACTGAAGCTTTCTTT
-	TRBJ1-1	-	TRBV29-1	CSVVRGLTEAFF	TGCAGCGTTGTTCGGGGGCTCACTGAAGCTTTCTTT
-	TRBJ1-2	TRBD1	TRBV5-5	CASSPGPGTDNYGYTF	TGTGCCAGCAGCCCCGGTCCCGGGACAGATAACTATGGCTACACCTTC
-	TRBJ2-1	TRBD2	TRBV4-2	CASSQNSLAGGLVNEQFF	TGTGCCAGCAGCCAAAACTCCTTAGCGGGAGGGTTAGTCAATGAGCAGTTCTTC
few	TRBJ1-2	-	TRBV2	CASSFASNYGYTF	TGTGCCAGCAGTTTTGCTTCTAACTATGGCTACACCTTC
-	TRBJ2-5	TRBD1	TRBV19	CASSPGQGIKYF	TGTGCCAGTAGTCCCGGACAGGGGATAAAGTACTTC
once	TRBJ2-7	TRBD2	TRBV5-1	CASSLVAGAEFSYEQYF	TGCGCCAGCAGCTTGGTAGCGGGGGCGGAGTTCTCTTACGAGCAGTACTTC
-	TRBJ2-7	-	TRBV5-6	CASSLLRGAGLDEQYF	TGTGCCAGCAGCTTGCTTCGGGGGGCTGGTCTGGACGAGCAGTACTTC
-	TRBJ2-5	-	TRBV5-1	CASSFSETQYF	TGCGCCAGCAGCTTTTCAGAGACCCAGTACTTC
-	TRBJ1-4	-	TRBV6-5	CASSYSGTNEKLFF	TGTGCCAGCAGTTACTCTGGGACTAATGAAAAACTGTTTTTT
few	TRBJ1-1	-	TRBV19	CASSIGYGRGPNTEAFF	TGTGCCAGTAGTATAGGATACGGGAGGGGCCCGAACACTGAAGCTTTCTTT